The entry below describes one T cell receptor beta chain. This clone was counted once. The antigen it recognizes is unknown. Base qualities are missing; no much larger clone stands one base away. The CDR3 regions of human TCRbeta chains were subjected to immunosequencing. The original pipeline was this. TCRs in the repertoires were compared against a reference library of SARS-CoV-2-specific TCRs that had been generated with the MIRA antigen-specificity platform. Breadth was defined as the fraction of unique TCRs that were SARS-CoV-2-associated, and depth was defined as the fraction of total T cells that were SARS-CoV-2-associated. Using the MIRA data, each spike-specific TCR was assigned both to the spike region to which the TCR was reactive and to a CD4 or CD8 class. Log10-transformed breadth and depth values were compared by one-way ANOVA with Sidak's multiple comparisons tests. In its TCRdb copy, this immuneACCESS table keeps in-frame sequences only and misses some clones. Where compared with another copy, unresolved V genes explain less than half of these, and the others have no known cause. V, J and clone size derive from that table, while D and trimming were established from the DNA sequence. Here the sample has about 110,000 clones; more than 70% occur a single time. The top ten constitute 3% to 3.5% of the sample.

The CDR3 covers 13 residues, taking in both the cysteine and the phenylalanine. The CDR3 DNA has 39 bases and is translated from base 1. The germline V gene sets CDR1 to SGHVS and CDR2 to FNYEAQ. Relative to germline, V is 6 bases shorter and J is 1 base shorter, with 9 bases between their ends. The sample belongs to a study of T cell responses to AZD1222 COVID-19 vaccine (dated by TCRdb to the early 2020s). The study in broad terms: AZD1222 recipients whose second dose came at about 4 weeks and those whose second dose came at about 12 weeks were combined into one group, since spike-specific TCR depth and breadth did not differ between the two schedules. TCR sequencing covered 233 trial participants: 200 to 210 given two doses of AZD1222 and 26 given two doses of MenACWY control vaccine. Trial participants were enrolled into age subgroups of 18-55, 56-69 and 70-plus years, which contained about 150, 28 and 57 TCR-sequenced participants, respectively.

The time point label, read with the paper, signifies: baseline before first vaccination. The vaccinee samples were drawn from two UK trials, COV001 and COV002, one of which was a single-blind randomized controlled phase 2/3 trial testing AZD1222 (ChAdOx1 nCoV-19) in healthy adults. For TCRbeta chain sequencing, PBMC samples were collected from trial participants at day 0 and at day 28 after the second dose. Study-wide conclusions, independent of this receptor: Only five to seven AZD1222 recipients were SARS-CoV-2 seropositive at baseline, limiting conclusions about previously exposed vaccinees. The 56-69-year group was small, and its depth increase did not reach significance, likely because of low power. The whole spike protein was spanned by vaccine-associated CD4 TCRs, and dominant responses were seen in regions 160-218 and 743-854. Reportedly, close to half of the unique spike-specific TCRs recognized epitopes lying outside the regions that are mutated in the B.1.351 and B.1.1.7 variants. After two AZD1222 doses, both the breadth and the depth of spike-specific TCRs were significantly higher than at day 0 and than in MenACWY recipients. Participants were mostly white British and included more females than males, and it was suggested by the authors that clonal diversity may have been underestimated. Because no day 14 peak-response samples were available, repertoires were characterized only after the peak T cell response.

The sequence joins TRBV7-6 to TRBJ1-1; the D segment could be TRBD1, given 5 matching bases. This receptor was taken from an adult in good health. Sequenced material: peripheral blood, taken on day 0 of AZD1222 vaccination. The nucleotide sequence reads as follows: TGTGCCAGCAGTCGACAGCAGAACACTGAAGCTTTCTTT. Translated, it gives CASSRQQNTEAFF.